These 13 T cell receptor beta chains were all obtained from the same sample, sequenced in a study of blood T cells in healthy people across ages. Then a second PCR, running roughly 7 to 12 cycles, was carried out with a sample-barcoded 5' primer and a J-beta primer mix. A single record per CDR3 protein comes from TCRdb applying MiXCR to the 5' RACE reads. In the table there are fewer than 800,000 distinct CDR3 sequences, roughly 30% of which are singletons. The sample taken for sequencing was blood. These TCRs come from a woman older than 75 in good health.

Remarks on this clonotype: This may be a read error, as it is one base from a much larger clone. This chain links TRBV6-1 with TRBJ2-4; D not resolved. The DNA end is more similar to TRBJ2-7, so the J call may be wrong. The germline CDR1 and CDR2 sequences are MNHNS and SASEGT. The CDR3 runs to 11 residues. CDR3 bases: TGTGCCAGCAGTGAGAGCCACGAGCAGTACTTC. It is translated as CASSESHEQYF.

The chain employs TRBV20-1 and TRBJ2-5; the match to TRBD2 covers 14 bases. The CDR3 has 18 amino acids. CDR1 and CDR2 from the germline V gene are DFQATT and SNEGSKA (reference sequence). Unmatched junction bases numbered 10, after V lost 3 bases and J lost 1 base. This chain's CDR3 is CSASRLAGGLMGQETQYF. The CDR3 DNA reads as TGCAGTGCTAGCAGACTAGCGGGGGGGCTGATGGGCCAAGAGACCCAGTACTTC.

This CDR3 is CASSFRAGGPGETQYF. In nucleotides, the CDR3 is TGTGCCAGCAGCTTTAGAGCGGGAGGGCCTGGAGAGACCCAGTACTTC. The rearrangement links TRBV7-9 to TRBJ2-5, with TRBD2 identical over 10 bases. V gave up 3 bases and J gave up 4 bases; unmatched junction bases: 8. The CDR3 is 16 amino acids. Germline loops: CDR1 SEHNR, CDR2 FQNEAQ (reference sequence).

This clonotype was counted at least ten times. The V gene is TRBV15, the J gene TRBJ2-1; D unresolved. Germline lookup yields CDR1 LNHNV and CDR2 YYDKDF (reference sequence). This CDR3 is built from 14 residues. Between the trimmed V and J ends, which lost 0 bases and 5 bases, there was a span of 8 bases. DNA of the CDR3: TGTGCCACCAGCAGAGAGGGTTTAAACAATGAGCAGTTCTTC. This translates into CATSREGLNNEQFF.

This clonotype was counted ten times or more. The CDR3 DNA sequence: TGTGCCAGCAGTACCCTTGGGGGGGGCCGAAACACAGATACGCAGTATTTT. Translating it yields CASSTLGGGRNTDTQYF. The J gene is TRBJ2-3, the V gene TRBV6-2 or TRBV6-3, with a tentative D call TRBD2 (7 bases). This CDR3 comprises 17 residues. Germline V gene sequence: CDR1 MNHEY, CDR2 SVGEGT. The V gene lost 5 bases and the J gene lost 2 bases, with 20 bases spanning the gap.

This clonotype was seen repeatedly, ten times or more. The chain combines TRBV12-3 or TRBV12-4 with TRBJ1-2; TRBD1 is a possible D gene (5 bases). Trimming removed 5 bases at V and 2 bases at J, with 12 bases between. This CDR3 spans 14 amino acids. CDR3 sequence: CASSERGVNYGYTF. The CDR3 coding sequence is TGTGCCAGCAGTGAAAGGGGAGTCAACTATGGCTACACCTTC.

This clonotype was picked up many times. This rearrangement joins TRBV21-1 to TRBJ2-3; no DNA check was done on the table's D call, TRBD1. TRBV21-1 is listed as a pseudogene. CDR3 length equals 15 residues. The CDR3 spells CASSKCGGTPGTQYF. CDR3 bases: TGTGCCAGCAGCAAGTGTGGGGGGACACCAGGTACGCAGTATTTT.

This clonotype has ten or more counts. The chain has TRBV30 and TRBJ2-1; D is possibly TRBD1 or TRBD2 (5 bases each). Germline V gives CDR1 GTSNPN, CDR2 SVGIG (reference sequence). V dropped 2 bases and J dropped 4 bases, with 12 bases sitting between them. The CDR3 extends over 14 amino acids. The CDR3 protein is CAWSTGTVYNEQFF. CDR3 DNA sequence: TGTGCCTGGAGTACCGGGACGGTGTACAATGAGCAGTTCTTC.

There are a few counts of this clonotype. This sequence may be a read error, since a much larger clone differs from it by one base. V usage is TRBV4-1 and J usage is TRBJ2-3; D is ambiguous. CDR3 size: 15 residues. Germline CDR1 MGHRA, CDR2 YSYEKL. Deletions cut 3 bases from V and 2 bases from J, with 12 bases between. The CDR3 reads CASSQARLNTDTQYF. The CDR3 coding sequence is TGCGCCAGCAGCCAGGCAAGACTCAACACAGATACGCAGTATTTT.

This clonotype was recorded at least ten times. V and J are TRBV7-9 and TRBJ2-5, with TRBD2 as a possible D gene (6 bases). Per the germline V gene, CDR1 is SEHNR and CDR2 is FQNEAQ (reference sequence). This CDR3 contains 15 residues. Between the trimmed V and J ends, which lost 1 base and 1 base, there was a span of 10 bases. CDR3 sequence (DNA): TGTGCCAGCAGCTTAGTAACCGGGGGCCAAGAGACCCAGTACTTC. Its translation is CASSLVTGGQETQYF.

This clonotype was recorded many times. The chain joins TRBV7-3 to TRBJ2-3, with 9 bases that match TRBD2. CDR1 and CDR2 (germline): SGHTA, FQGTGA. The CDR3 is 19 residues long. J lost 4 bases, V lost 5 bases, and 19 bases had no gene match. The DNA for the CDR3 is TGTGCCAGCAGCCCCAATCTGGACAGGCGGGGGGGCGTCCCAGATACGCAGTATTTT. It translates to CASSPNLDRRGGVPDTQYF.

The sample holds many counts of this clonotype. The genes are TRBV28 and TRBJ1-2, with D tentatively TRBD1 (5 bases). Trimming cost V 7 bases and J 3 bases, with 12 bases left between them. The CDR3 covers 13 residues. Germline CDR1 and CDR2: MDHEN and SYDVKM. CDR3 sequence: CASNSGTDYGYTF. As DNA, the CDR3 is TGTGCCAGCAACTCCGGGACGGACTATGGCTACACCTTC.

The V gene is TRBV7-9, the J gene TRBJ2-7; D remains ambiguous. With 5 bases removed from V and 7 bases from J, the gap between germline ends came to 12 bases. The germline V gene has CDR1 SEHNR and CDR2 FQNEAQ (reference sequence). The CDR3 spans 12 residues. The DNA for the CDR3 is TGTGCCAGCAGCCAAGCCAGCCTTGAGCAGTACTTC. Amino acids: CASSQASLEQYF.